This record looks at one TCR beta chain sequence and its context. V shed 1 base and J shed 3 bases, with 12 bases lying between them. Germline CDR1 is LNHDA and CDR2 is SQIVND (reference sequence). The CDR3 covers 16 residues. The data are from a study of T cell changes during pregnancy in multiple sclerosis. The protocol was immunoSEQ multiplex PCR, while the TCRdb copy is restricted to in-frame clones and leaves out a portion. The sample has roughly 93,000 clones, 85% to 95% seen once; the top ten hold around 2%. The clonotype was recovered from a female donor with multiple sclerosis, enrolled in a pregnancy study. The chain couples TRBV19 to TRBJ1-4, with D hard to call. This material consisted of peripheral blood, taken after pregnancy. The CDR3, as DNA: TGTGCCAGTAGTATAGGAAGATTAACGGCTAATGAAAAACTGTTTTTT. It specifies CASSIGRLTANEKLFF.